A selection of T cell receptor beta chains follows, all from one sample in a study of blood T cell repertoires in COVID-19. The data were produced by immunoSEQ multiplex PCR, yet TCRdb's version contains in-frame clones alone and is incomplete. The table includes 200,000 to 250,000 clones, less than 90% detected once. The specimen sequenced was PBMCs or T cells enriched from blood (not recorded which). The receptors derive from a woman between 40 and 55 years old who had recovered from COVID-19. Both conserved end residues are part of each CDR3. Each record gives: clone size, D gene, V gene, J gene, CDR3 DNA, CDR3 protein. The D gene is left open where the match is weak. Size is omitted from some rows. Given values are once, few, many or a class for expanded clones.

abundance: NA
d_gene: NA
v_gene: TRBV19
j_gene: TRBJ2-1
CDR3nt: TGTGCCAGTAGTATAGAGCTTAGCTATGAGCAGTTCTTC
CDR3aa: CASSIELSYEQFF

abundance: once
d_gene: NA
v_gene: TRBV19
j_gene: TRBJ2-7
CDR3nt: TGTGCCAGTACCCGGGGGTCGGGGTACGAGCAGTACTTC
CDR3aa: CASTRGSGYEQYF

abundance: NA
d_gene: NA
v_gene: TRBV7-3
j_gene: TRBJ2-2
CDR3nt: TGTGCCAGCAGCTTATTAATAGGAGGCGGGGAGCTGTTTTTT
CDR3aa: CASSLLIGGGELFF

abundance: NA
d_gene: TRBD1
v_gene: TRBV5-5
j_gene: TRBJ1-4
CDR3nt: TGTGCCAGCAGCTTGAACAGGGGGAGGGAGAAAAAACTGTTTTTT
CDR3aa: CASSLNRGREKKLFF

abundance: NA
d_gene: NA
v_gene: TRBV6-6
j_gene: TRBJ2-1
CDR3nt: TGTGCCAGCAGCTCACCCGCCGCGTCCTACAATGAGCAGTTCTTC
CDR3aa: CASSSPAASYNEQFF

abundance: NA
d_gene: TRBD2
v_gene: TRBV11-3
j_gene: TRBJ2-5
CDR3nt: TGTGCCAGCAGCGCCCCGGGACTAGCGGGCCAAGAGACCCAGTACTTC
CDR3aa: CASSAPGLAGQETQYF

abundance: NA
d_gene: NA
v_gene: TRBV9
j_gene: TRBJ1-5
CDR3nt: TGTGCCAGCAGCTTACACGGACAGTCTGGTCAGCCCCAGCATTTT
CDR3aa: CASSLHGQSGQPQHF

abundance: NA
d_gene: TRBD2
v_gene: TRBV5-1
j_gene: TRBJ2-5
CDR3nt: TGCGCCAGCAGCTCGGGACTAGCGGGATCCGCCCAGTACTTC
CDR3aa: CASSSGLAGSAQYF

abundance: once
d_gene: TRBD1
v_gene: TRBV19
j_gene: TRBJ2-2
CDR3nt: TGTGCCAGTAGTAAGACAGGGGTGAGAGACACCGGGGAGCTGTTTTTT
CDR3aa: CASSKTGVRDTGELFF

abundance: NA
d_gene: NA
v_gene: TRBV10-2
j_gene: TRBJ2-2
CDR3nt: TGCGCCAGCAGCCTAGCAACCACCGGGGAGCTGTTTTTT
CDR3aa: CASSLATTGELFF

abundance: once
d_gene: NA
v_gene: TRBV2
j_gene: TRBJ2-2
CDR3nt: TGTGCCAGCAGTGAGGTCGGGAGTAGGACCGGGGAGCTGTTTTTT
CDR3aa: CASSEVGSRTGELFF

abundance: NA
d_gene: TRBD1
v_gene: TRBV28
j_gene: TRBJ1-4
CDR3nt: TGTGCCAGCAGTTCTCCGGGACAGGGTATGGAAAAACTGTTTTTT
CDR3aa: CASSSPGQGMEKLFF

abundance: NA
d_gene: NA
v_gene: TRBV27
j_gene: TRBJ1-6
CDR3nt: TGTGCCAGCAGTTTTGGGAGGAGCTCCTATAATTCACCCCTCCACTTT
CDR3aa: CASSFGRSSYNSPLHF

abundance: NA
d_gene: TRBD1
v_gene: TRBV10-3
j_gene: TRBJ1-4
CDR3nt: TGTGCCATCAGTGACAGGGGGAACACTAATGAAAAACTGTTTTTT
CDR3aa: CAISDRGNTNEKLFF

abundance: few
d_gene: TRBD1
v_gene: TRBV28
j_gene: TRBJ1-2
CDR3nt: TGTGCCAGCAATTTTGGGACAGGGGCGACTAACTATGGCTACACCTTC
CDR3aa: CASNFGTGATNYGYTF

abundance: NA
d_gene: NA
v_gene: TRBV18
j_gene: TRBJ1-2
CDR3nt: TGTGCCAGCTCACCATTAGGGGACTATGGCTACACCTTC
CDR3aa: CASSPLGDYGYTF

abundance: few
d_gene: TRBD1
v_gene: TRBV5-4
j_gene: TRBJ1-2
CDR3nt: TGTGCCAGCAGCCTCGGGGACAGGGTCCATGGCTACACCTTC
CDR3aa: CASSLGDRVHGYTF

abundance: once
d_gene: NA
v_gene: TRBV27
j_gene: TRBJ2-1
CDR3nt: TGTGCCAGCAGTCCAGGTCCGAGATCCTACAATGAGCAGTTCTTC
CDR3aa: CASSPGPRSYNEQFF

abundance: NA
d_gene: NA
v_gene: TRBV10-3
j_gene: TRBJ1-4
CDR3nt: TGTGCCATCAGAGGTGAGGTCGGTGAAAAACTGTTTTTT
CDR3aa: CAIRGEVGEKLFF

abundance: NA
d_gene: NA
v_gene: TRBV5-4
j_gene: TRBJ1-2
CDR3nt: TGTGCCAGCAGCTCAACAGGGTTGGCTAACTATGGCTACACCTTC
CDR3aa: CASSSTGLANYGYTF

abundance: NA
d_gene: TRBD1
v_gene: TRBV30
j_gene: TRBJ1-1
CDR3nt: TGTGCCTGGAATAGGGGGCTCGGGACTGAAGCTTTCTTT
CDR3aa: CAWNRGLGTEAFF

abundance: NA
d_gene: TRBD2
v_gene: TRBV27
j_gene: TRBJ2-5
CDR3nt: TGTGCCAGCAGTTCTATACTAGCGGGAGGAACCGAGACCCAGTACTTC
CDR3aa: CASSSILAGGTETQYF

abundance: once
d_gene: NA
v_gene: TRBV30
j_gene: TRBJ1-2
CDR3nt: TGTGCCTGGCTAGCATCTCAGGCAATGGTCACCTTC
CDR3aa: CAWLASQAMVTF

abundance: NA
d_gene: TRBD2
v_gene: TRBV5-1
j_gene: TRBJ2-1
CDR3nt: TGCGCCAGCAGCCTGGGACTAGCGGGAGGAACGAGTGAGCAGTTCTTC
CDR3aa: CASSLGLAGGTSEQFF